This T cell receptor (beta chain) was captured by sequencing in a study of blood T cells in healthy people across ages. Sample-barcoded 5' priming and a J-beta primer mix drove a second PCR of roughly 6 to 12 cycles. Every sample gave at least 2.5 million paired-end reads containing CDR3. TCRdb redid the calling of the 5' RACE reads with MiXCR, one entry per CDR3 protein. Of 780,000 or so distinct CDR3 sequences in the sample, roughly 25% were seen once. These data also formed part of another study, on T cells of mothers and their children. That publication notes: Sequencing returned over 9 million TCR beta CDR3 reads per mother and about 3 million per child.

The sequencing sample was made of blood. This TCR was sampled from a boy younger than 18 in good health.

CDR3 loop: CASSIGPTIQETQYF. The DNA for the CDR3 is TGTGCCAGTAGTATTGGCCCAACGATACAAGAGACCCAGTACTTC. The genes are TRBV19 and TRBJ2-7, with D uncertain. The J call is doubtful: the DNA matches TRBJ2-5 better. CDR1 is LNHDA and CDR2 is SQIVND in the germline V gene (reference sequence). The CDR3 is 15 amino acids.